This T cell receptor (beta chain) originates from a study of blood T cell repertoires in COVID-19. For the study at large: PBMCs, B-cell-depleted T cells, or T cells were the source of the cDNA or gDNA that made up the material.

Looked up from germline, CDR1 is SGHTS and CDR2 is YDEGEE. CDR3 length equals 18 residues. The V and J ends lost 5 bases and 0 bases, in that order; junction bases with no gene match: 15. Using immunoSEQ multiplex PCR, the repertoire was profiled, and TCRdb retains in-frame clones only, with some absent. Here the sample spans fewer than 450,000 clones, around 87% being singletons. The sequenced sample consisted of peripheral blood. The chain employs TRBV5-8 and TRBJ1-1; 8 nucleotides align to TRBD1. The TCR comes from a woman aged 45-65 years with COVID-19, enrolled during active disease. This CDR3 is CASRDVDRGRHLNTEAFF. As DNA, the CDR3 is TGTGCCAGCAGAGACGTCGACAGGGGCCGGCATCTGAACACTGAAGCTTTCTTT.